This T cell receptor beta chain originates from a study of T cells in localized non-small cell lung cancer. Concerning this clone: Its antigen is undetermined.

Generated by immunoSEQ multiplex PCR, the TCRdb table keeps only in-frame clones and is missing some. The sample has about 21,000 clones, 88% seen once. This CDR3 comprises 17 residues. With 0 bases removed from V and 7 bases from J, the gap between germline ends came to 18 bases. Germline CDR1 and CDR2: LNHNV and YYDKDF (reference sequence). Broader study findings: Adjacent lung exhibited a median of about 56 among the 100 most abundant tumor clones. Compared with tumor, uninvolved adjacent lung displayed greater T cell clonality, ranking highest overall.

The sequence was obtained from a male donor at least 60 years old with stage II lung adenocarcinoma. The chain joins TRBV15 to TRBJ2-2; D possibly corresponds to TRBD2 (5 bases). The sequencing used peripheral blood mononuclear cells, collected before any cancer treatment. CDR3 protein: CATSRELRLSRNGELFF. In DNA, the CDR3 is TGTGCCACCAGCAGAGAGCTGAGACTAAGCAGGAACGGGGAGCTGTTTTTT.